This is a list of T cell receptor beta chains from one sample in a study of blood T cell repertoires in COVID-19. TCRdb's copy holds only in-frame clones and misses some; the assay was immunoSEQ multiplex PCR. The profile covers 200,000 or so clones, with over 80% appearing a single time and roughly 5.1% taken by the ten largest. Input material: peripheral blood. The receptors come from a woman aged 25 to 45 with acute or convalescent COVID-19. CDR3s include the opening cysteine and the closing phenylalanine or tryptophan. The order of the fields is V gene, J gene, clone size, D gene, CDR3 protein, CDR3 DNA. The D gene is left open where the match is weak. Expanded clones are given a class, and other clones once, few, many or no size at all.

TRBV11-2,TRBJ2-1,NA,NA,CASSLDHSGTYNEQFF,TGTGCCAGCAGCTTAGATCATAGCGGAACCTACAATGAGCAGTTCTTC
TRBV5-6,TRBJ2-2,NA,NA,CASSLANWGNTGELFF,TGTGCCAGCAGCTTGGCCAATTGGGGCAACACCGGGGAGCTGTTTTTT
TRBV6-4,TRBJ2-1,NA,TRBD2,CASRHVAGPSSNEQFF,TGTGCCAGCAGGCACGTAGCGGGCCCCAGTTCCAATGAGCAGTTCTTC
TRBV28,TRBJ2-1,once,TRBD2,CASSHPGTSANEQFF,TGTGCCAGCAGTCACCCCGGGACTAGCGCCAATGAGCAGTTCTTC
TRBV5-1,TRBJ1-1,few,TRBD1,CASSTGQGVQAFF,TGCGCCAGCAGCACAGGACAGGGGGTTCAAGCTTTCTTT
TRBV3-1/TRBV3-2,TRBJ1-1,NA,NA,CASSQSAAANTEAFF,TGTGCCAGCAGCCAGTCGGCAGCGGCGAACACTGAAGCTTTCTTT
TRBV6-5,TRBJ2-7,NA,TRBD2,CASCKGLALNEQYF,TGTGCCAGCTGCAAGGGACTAGCGCTGAACGAGCAGTACTTC
TRBV28,TRBJ2-2,NA,TRBD2,CASSFLAGGHTGELFF,TGTGCCAGCAGCTTCCTAGCGGGGGGACACACCGGGGAGCTGTTTTTT
TRBV28,TRBJ2-7,NA,NA,CASSLRPMAGRDEQYF,TGTGCCAGCAGTTTACGCCCCATGGCAGGCAGGGACGAGCAGTACTTC
TRBV5-1,TRBJ1-3,once,NA,CASSPGKSGNTIYF,TGCGCCAGCAGCCCCGGGAAGTCTGGAAACACCATATATTTT
TRBV20-1,TRBJ2-1,NA,TRBD1,CSARDRYQFF,TGCAGTGCTAGGGACAGGTACCAGTTCTTC
TRBV18,TRBJ2-2,NA,TRBD1,CASSPSNRGAANTGELFF,TGTGCCAGCTCACCATCAAACAGGGGCGCAGCGAACACCGGGGAGCTGTTTTTT
TRBV14,TRBJ1-4,NA,TRBD1,CASSQQGQPPEKLFF,TGTGCCAGCAGCCAACAGGGACAGCCCCCGGAAAAACTGTTTTTT
TRBV27,TRBJ2-1,NA,NA,CASSLAGPRNEQFF,TGTGCCAGCAGTTTAGCGGGACCAAGGAATGAGCAGTTCTTC
TRBV6-4,TRBJ2-2,NA,TRBD2,CASSEGAGGPNTGELFF,TGTGCCAGCAGTGAAGGAGCGGGGGGGCCAAACACCGGGGAGCTGTTTTTT
TRBV3-1/TRBV3-2,TRBJ2-5,NA,TRBD2,CASSPGGQETQYF,TGTGCCAGTTCTCCGGGGGGCCAAGAGACCCAGTACTTC
TRBV2,TRBJ2-7,NA,TRBD2,CASLAALTSGTEQYF,TGTGCCAGCCTGGCAGCCCTTACTAGCGGGACCGAGCAGTACTTC
TRBV27,TRBJ2-3,NA,TRBD2,CASSGRTSGRALATDTQYF,TGTGCCAGCAGTGGGAGGACTAGCGGGAGGGCCCTCGCCACAGATACGCAGTATTTT
TRBV2,TRBJ1-1,NA,NA,CASSDGITAFF,TGTGCCAGCAGTGACGGGATTACCGCTTTCTTT
TRBV5-1,TRBJ1-2,NA,TRBD1,CASSSGQGISGYTF,TGCGCCAGCAGCTCGGGACAGGGGATAAGCGGCTACACCTTC
TRBV19,TRBJ2-1,NA,TRBD2,CASQRAGDWVKEQFF,TGTGCCAGCCAACGAGCGGGAGATTGGGTTAAAGAGCAGTTCTTC
TRBV5-5,TRBJ1-1,few,NA,CASSLGTSVNTEAFF,TGTGCCAGCAGCTTGGGAACCAGCGTGAACACTGAAGCTTTCTTT
TRBV16,TRBJ1-6,NA,NA,CASSQSGAGSPLHF,TGTGCCAGCAGCCAATCAGGGGCAGGATCACCCCTCCACTTT
TRBV9,TRBJ1-6,NA,NA,CASSSRGGVDSPLHF,TGTGCCAGCAGCTCAAGAGGAGGGGTAGACTCACCCCTCCACTTT
TRBV7-9,TRBJ2-5,NA,NA,CASSLDQGIGTQYF,TGTGCCAGCAGCTTAGACCAGGGTATAGGGACCCAGTACTTC
TRBV19,TRBJ2-1,once,NA,CASQGLGEQFF,TGTGCCAGCCAGGGACTTGGTGAGCAGTTCTTC
TRBV5-6,TRBJ1-6,NA,NA,CASSLGGKRNSPLHF,TGTGCCAGCAGCTTGGGCGGGAAACGCAATTCACCCCTCCACTTT
TRBV5-1,TRBJ1-4,once,NA,CASSPLAGLNEKLFF,TGCGCCAGCAGCCCTTTGGCAGGGTTAAATGAAAAACTGTTTTTT
TRBV7-9,TRBJ1-2,NA,NA,CASSFLGGGYTF,TGTGCCAGCAGCTTTTTAGGGGGTGGCTACACCTTC
TRBV30,TRBJ2-7,NA,TRBD1,CAWSGVLSGTGTYEQYF,TGTGCCTGGTCCGGGGTCTTATCTGGGACAGGGACATACGAGCAGTACTTC
TRBV5-6,TRBJ1-2,NA,TRBD1,CASSEDRDYGYTF,TGTGCCAGCAGCGAGGACAGGGACTATGGCTACACCTTC
TRBV10-2,TRBJ2-1,once,TRBD2,CASRRGGTSGTNEQFF,TGCGCCAGCAGAAGAGGGGGGACTAGCGGGACTAATGAGCAGTTCTTC
TRBV3-1/TRBV3-2,TRBJ2-5,NA,NA,CASSQDLARGQETQYF,TGTGCCAGCAGCCAAGACCTAGCGAGAGGCCAAGAGACCCAGTACTTC
TRBV28,TRBJ1-4,NA,NA,CASNAGAGVEKLFF,TGTGCCAGCAACGCAGGGGCCGGGGTTGAAAAACTGTTTTTT
TRBV3-1/TRBV3-2,TRBJ2-5,few,TRBD1,CASSPRQGEARLETQYF,TGTGCCAGCAGCCCTCGACAGGGGGAGGCTCGATTGGAGACCCAGTACTTC
TRBV20-1,TRBJ1-5,few,NA,CSASRRVNQPQHF,TGCAGTGCCAGTCGCAGGGTCAATCAGCCCCAGCATTTT
TRBV19,TRBJ2-6,NA,NA,CASSTQGPLSSGANVLTF,TGTGCCAGTAGTACGCAGGGGCCCTTGAGCTCTGGGGCCAACGTCCTGACTTTC
TRBV10-3,TRBJ2-3,NA,NA,CAISERTDTQYF,TGTGCCATCAGTGAGCGGACAGATACGCAGTATTTT
TRBV7-6,TRBJ2-3,once,TRBD2,CASSLGSGGGTDTQYF,TGTGCCAGCAGCTTAGGGTCGGGGGGTGGCACAGATACGCAGTATTTT
TRBV4-1,TRBJ2-6,NA,NA,CASSQDRGGQPSRTSGANVLTF,TGCGCCAGCAGCCAAGATCGCGGCGGTCAGCCGTCGAGAACTTCTGGGGCCAACGTCCTGACTTTC
TRBV4-1,TRBJ1-3,once,NA,CASSQEPGSSGNTIYF,TGCGCCAGCAGCCAAGAACCCGGGAGCTCTGGAAACACCATATATTTT
TRBV5-1,TRBJ2-1,NA,TRBD1,CASSLDSGTGGNEQFF,TGCGCCAGCAGCTTGGATTCCGGGACAGGGGGTAATGAGCAGTTCTTC
TRBV19,TRBJ1-1,NA,TRBD1,CASSIRDRGSTEAFF,TGTGCCAGTAGTATAAGGGACAGGGGGTCCACTGAAGCTTTCTTT
TRBV27,TRBJ1-6,NA,NA,CASSLASPRPGSPLHF,TGTGCCAGCAGTTTAGCGTCCCCTAGGCCGGGTTCACCCCTCCACTTT
TRBV10-3,TRBJ2-3,NA,NA,CAIRNTGTDTQYF,TGTGCCATCCGAAATACAGGGACAGATACGCAGTATTTT
TRBV12-3/TRBV12-4,TRBJ2-7,NA,NA,CASSPNYEQYF,TGTGCCAGCAGCCCAAACTACGAGCAGTACTTC
TRBV7-3,TRBJ2-4,NA,NA,CASSLGPGINIQYF,TGTGCCAGCAGCTTAGGTCCAGGGATAAACATTCAGTACTTC
TRBV27,TRBJ2-3,NA,NA,CASIAKTGDTQYF,TGTGCCAGCATAGCTAAGACGGGAGATACGCAGTATTTT
TRBV5-1,TRBJ2-3,NA,NA,CASSLRGLPTDTQYF,TGCGCCAGCAGCTTGAGAGGACTACCCACAGATACGCAGTATTTT
TRBV18,TRBJ1-1,NA,NA,CASSPGSTEAFF,TGTGCCAGCTCACCTGGCAGCACTGAAGCTTTCTTT
TRBV20-1,TRBJ1-2,few,NA,CSASADGAARGYGYTF,TGCAGTGCTAGTGCTGATGGGGCTGCTCGCGGCTATGGCTACACCTTC
TRBV15,TRBJ2-2,NA,TRBD1,CATSRDYPGTGSNTGELFF,TGTGCCACCAGCAGAGATTACCCCGGGACAGGCTCGAACACCGGGGAGCTGTTTTTT
TRBV5-6,TRBJ2-7,NA,NA,CASSQGRRDEQYF,TGTGCCAGCAGCCAGGGACGGAGGGACGAGCAGTACTTC
TRBV9,TRBJ2-1,NA,TRBD2,CASSVELAGGPIEQFF,TGTGCCAGCAGCGTAGAGCTAGCGGGAGGGCCGATTGAGCAGTTCTTC
TRBV7-2,TRBJ1-2,NA,TRBD1,CASSFDRGRRGYTF,TGTGCCAGCAGCTTCGACAGGGGGCGCAGGGGCTACACCTTC